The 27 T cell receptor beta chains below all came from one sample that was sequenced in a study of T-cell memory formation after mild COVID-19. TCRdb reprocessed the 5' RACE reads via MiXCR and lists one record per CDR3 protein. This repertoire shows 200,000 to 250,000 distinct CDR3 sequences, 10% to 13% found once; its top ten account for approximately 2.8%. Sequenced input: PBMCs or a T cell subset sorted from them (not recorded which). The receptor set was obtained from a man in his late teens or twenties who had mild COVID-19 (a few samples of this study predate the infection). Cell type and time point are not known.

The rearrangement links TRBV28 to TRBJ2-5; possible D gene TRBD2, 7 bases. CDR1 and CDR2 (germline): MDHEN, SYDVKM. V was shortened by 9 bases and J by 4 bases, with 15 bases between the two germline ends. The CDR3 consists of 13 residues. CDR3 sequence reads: CASVTGGSETQYF. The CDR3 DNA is TGTGCCAGTGTGACGGGGGGCTCAGAGACCCAGTACTTC.

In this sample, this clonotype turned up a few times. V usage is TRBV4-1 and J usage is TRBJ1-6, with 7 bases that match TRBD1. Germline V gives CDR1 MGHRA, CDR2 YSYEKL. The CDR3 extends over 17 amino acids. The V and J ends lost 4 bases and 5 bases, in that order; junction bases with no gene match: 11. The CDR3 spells CASSPSSSGQNNSPLHF. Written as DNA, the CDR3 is TGCGCCAGCAGCCCGTCATCGTCGGGACAGAATAATTCACCCCTCCACTTT.

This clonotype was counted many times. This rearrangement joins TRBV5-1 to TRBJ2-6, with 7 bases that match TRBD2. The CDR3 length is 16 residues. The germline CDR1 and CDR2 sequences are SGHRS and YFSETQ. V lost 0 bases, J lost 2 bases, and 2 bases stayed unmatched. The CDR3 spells CASSLEAGAGANVLTF. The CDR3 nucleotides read TGCGCCAGCAGCTTGGAGGCGGGGGCTGGGGCCAACGTCCTGACTTTC. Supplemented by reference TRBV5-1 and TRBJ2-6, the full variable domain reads KAGVTQTPRYLIKTRGQQVTLSCSPISGHRSVSWYQQTPGQGLQFLFEYFSETQRNKGNFPGRFSGRQFSNSRSEMNVSTLELGDSALYLCASSLEAGAGANVLTFGAGSRLTVL.

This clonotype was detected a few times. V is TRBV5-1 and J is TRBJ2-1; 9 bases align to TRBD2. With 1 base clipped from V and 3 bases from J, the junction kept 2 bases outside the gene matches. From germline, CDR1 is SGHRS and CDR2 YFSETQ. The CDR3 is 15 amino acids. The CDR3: CASSLQRGVYNEQFF. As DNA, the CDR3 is TGCGCCAGCAGCTTGCAGCGGGGGGTCTACAATGAGCAGTTCTTC. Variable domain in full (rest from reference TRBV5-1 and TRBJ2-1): KAGVTQTPRYLIKTRGQQVTLSCSPISGHRSVSWYQQTPGQGLQFLFEYFSETQRNKGNFPGRFSGRQFSNSRSEMNVSTLELGDSALYLCASSLQRGVYNEQFFGPGTRLTVL.

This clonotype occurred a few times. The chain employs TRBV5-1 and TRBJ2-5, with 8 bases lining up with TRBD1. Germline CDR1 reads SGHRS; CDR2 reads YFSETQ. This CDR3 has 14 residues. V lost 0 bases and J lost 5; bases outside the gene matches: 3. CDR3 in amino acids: CASSLDRGTETQYF. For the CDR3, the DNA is TGCGCCAGCAGCTTGGACAGGGGGACGGAGACCCAGTACTTC.

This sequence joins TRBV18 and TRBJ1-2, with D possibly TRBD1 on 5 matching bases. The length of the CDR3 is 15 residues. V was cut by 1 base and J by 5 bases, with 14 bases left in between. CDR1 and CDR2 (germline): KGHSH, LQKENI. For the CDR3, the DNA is TGTGCCAGCTCACCACTATGGGTACAGGATTATGGCTACACCTTC. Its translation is CASSPLWVQDYGYTF.

DNA for the CDR3: TGCAGCGCCCGACAGGTCATGAACACTGAAGCTTTCTTT. It yields the protein CSARQVMNTEAFF. V gene TRBV29-1 combines with J gene TRBJ1-1; D might be TRBD1 (6 bases). The CDR3 is made up of 13 amino acids. V lost 7 bases to trimming and J lost 0 bases, with 12 bases between them. Germline CDR1 SQVTM, CDR2 ANQGSEA. Drawing the rest from reference TRBV29-1 and TRBJ1-1, the complete variable domain is SAVISQKPSRDICQRGTSLTIQCQVDSQVTMMFWYRQQPGQSLTLIATANQGSEATYESGFVIDKFPISRPNLTFSTLTVSNMSPEDSSIYLCSARQVMNTEAFFGQGTRLTVV.

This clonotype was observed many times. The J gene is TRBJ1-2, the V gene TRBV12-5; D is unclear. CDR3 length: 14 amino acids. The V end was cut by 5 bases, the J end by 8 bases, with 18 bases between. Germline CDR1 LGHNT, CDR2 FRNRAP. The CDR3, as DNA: TGTGCTAGTGGTGGCGGGGTCCTGAGCGCCGGCTACACCTTC. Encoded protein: CASGGGVLSAGYTF.

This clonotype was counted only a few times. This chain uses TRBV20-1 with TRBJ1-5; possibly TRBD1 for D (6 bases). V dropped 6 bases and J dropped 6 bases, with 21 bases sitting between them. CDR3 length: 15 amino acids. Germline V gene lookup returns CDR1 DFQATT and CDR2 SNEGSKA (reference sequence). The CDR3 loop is CSALVQGMRAQPQHF. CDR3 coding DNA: TGCAGTGCCCTAGTTCAGGGGATGAGGGCTCAGCCCCAGCATTTT.

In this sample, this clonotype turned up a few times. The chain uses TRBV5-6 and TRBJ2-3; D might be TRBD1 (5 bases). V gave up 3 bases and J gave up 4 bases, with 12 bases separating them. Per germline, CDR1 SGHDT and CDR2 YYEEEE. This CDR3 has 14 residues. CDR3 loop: CASSSRVGADTQYF. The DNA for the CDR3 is TGTGCCAGCAGCTCCCGGGTAGGGGCAGATACGCAGTATTTT.

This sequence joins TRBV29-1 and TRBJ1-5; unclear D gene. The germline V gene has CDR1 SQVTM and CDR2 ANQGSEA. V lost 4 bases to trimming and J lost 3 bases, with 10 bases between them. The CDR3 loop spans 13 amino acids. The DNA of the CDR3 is TGCAGCGTTGGAATCGGGAACAATCAGCCCCAGCATTTT. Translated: CSVGIGNNQPQHF. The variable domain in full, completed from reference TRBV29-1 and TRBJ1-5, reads SAVISQKPSRDICQRGTSLTIQCQVDSQVTMMFWYRQQPGQSLTLIATANQGSEATYESGFVIDKFPISRPNLTFSTLTVSNMSPEDSSIYLCSVGIGNNQPQHFGDGTRLSIL.

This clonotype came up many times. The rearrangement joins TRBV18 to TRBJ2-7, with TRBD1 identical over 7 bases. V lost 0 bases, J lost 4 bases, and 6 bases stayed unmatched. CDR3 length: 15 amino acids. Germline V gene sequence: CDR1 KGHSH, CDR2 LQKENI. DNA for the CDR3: TGTGCCAGCTCACCACCCGGAAGGGGGCAATACGAGCAGTACTTC. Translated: CASSPPGRGQYEQYF.

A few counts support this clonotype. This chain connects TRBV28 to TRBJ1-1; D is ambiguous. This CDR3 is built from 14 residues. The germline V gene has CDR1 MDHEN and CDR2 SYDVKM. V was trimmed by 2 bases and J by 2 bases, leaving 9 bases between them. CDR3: CASSLRPINTEAFF. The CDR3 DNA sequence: TGTGCCAGCAGTTTAAGGCCTATTAACACTGAAGCTTTCTTT. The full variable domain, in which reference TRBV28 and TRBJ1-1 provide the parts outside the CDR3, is DVKVTQSSRYLVKRTGEKVFLECVQDMDHENMFWYRQDPGLGLRLIYFSYDVKMKEKGDIPEGYSVSREKKERFSLILESASTNQTSMYLCASSLRPINTEAFFGQGTRLTVV.

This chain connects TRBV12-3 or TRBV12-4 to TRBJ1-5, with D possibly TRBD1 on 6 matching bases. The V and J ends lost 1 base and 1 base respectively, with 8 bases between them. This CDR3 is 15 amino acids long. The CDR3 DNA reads TGTGCCAGCAGTTTAGGAGGGGGGAGCAATCAGCCCCAGCATTTT. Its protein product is CASSLGGGSNQPQHF.

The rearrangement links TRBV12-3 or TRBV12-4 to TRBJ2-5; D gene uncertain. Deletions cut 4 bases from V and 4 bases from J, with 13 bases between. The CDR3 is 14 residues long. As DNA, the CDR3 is TGTGCCAGCAGTTGGAACCAGGCAGGAGAGACCCAGTACTTC. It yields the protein CASSWNQAGETQYF.

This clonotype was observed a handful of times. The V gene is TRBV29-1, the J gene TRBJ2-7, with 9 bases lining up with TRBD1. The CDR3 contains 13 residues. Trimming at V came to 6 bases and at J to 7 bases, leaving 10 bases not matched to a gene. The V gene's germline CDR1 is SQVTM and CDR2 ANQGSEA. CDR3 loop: CSVRPGTGWEQYF. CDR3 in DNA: TGCAGCGTCCGGCCCGGGACAGGGTGGGAGCAGTACTTC.

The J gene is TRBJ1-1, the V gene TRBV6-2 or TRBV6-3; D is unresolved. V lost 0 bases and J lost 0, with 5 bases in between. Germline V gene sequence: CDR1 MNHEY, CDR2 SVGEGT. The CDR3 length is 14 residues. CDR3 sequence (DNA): TGTGCCAGCAGTTACTCGAGGATGAACACTGAAGCTTTCTTT. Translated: CASSYSRMNTEAFF.

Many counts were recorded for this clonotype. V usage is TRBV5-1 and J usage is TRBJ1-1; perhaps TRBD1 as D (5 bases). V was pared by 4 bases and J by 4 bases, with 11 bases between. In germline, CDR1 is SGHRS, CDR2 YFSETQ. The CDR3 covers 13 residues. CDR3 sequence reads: CASSTDSTTEAFF. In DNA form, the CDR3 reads TGCGCCAGCAGCACCGACAGTACCACTGAAGCTTTCTTT.

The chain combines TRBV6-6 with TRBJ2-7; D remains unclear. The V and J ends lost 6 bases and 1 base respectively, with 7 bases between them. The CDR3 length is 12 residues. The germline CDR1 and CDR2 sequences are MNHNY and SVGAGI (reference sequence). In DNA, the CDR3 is TGTGCCAGCAGACGTGATTCCTACGAGCAGTACGTC. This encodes CASRRDSYEQYV.

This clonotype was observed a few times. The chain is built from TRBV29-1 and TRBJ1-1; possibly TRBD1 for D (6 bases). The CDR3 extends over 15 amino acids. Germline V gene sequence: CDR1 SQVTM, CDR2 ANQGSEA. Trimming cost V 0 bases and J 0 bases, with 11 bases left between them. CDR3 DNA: TGCAGCGTTGAAGATCGAAGACAGGTGAACACTGAAGCTTTCTTT. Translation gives CSVEDRRQVNTEAFF.

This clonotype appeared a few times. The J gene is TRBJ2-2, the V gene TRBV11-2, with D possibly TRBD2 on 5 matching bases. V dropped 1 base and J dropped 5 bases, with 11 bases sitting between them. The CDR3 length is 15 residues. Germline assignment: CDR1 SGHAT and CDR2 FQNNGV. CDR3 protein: CASSLAGFETGELFF. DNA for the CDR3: TGTGCCAGCAGCTTAGCGGGGTTCGAGACCGGGGAGCTGTTTTTT.

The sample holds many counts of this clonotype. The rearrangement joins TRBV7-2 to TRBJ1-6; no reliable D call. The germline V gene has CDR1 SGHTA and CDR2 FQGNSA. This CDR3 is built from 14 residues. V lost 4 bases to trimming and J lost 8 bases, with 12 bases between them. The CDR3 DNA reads TGTGCCAGCAGCTGGGTTACAGTGGATTCACCCCTCCACTTT. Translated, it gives CASSWVTVDSPLHF.

The CDR3 bases are TGTGCCAGCAGCTCGGGACAGGGGGCCGGCTACACCTTC. Amino acids: CASSSGQGAGYTF. The genes are TRBV11-2 and TRBJ1-2; TRBD1 aligns across 12 bases. Germline CDR1 reads SGHAT; CDR2 reads FQNNGV. Unmatched junction bases numbered 2, after V lost 4 bases and J lost 8 bases. CDR3 length equals 13 residues.

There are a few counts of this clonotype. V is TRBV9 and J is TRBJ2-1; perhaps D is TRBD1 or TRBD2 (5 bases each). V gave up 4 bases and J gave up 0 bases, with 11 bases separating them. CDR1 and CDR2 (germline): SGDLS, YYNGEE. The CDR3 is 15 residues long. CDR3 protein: CASSPGTNSYNEQFF. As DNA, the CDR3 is TGTGCCAGCAGCCCCGGGACCAACTCCTACAATGAGCAGTTCTTC.

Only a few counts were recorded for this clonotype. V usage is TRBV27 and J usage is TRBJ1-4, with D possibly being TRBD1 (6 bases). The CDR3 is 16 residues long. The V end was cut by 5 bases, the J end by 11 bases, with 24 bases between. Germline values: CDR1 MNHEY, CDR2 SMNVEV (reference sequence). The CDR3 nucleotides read TGTGCCAGCAGTCAGTTTCGACAGGTCTATGGAGGGAAACTGTTTTTT. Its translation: CASSQFRQVYGGKLFF.

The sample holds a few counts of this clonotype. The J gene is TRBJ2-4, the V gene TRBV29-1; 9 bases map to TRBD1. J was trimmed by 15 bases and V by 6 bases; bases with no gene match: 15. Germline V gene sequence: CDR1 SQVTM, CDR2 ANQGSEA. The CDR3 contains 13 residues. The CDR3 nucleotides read TGCAGCGTCGATAACGGGTGGGACAGGGAGCGGTACTTC. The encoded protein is CSVDNGWDRERYF.

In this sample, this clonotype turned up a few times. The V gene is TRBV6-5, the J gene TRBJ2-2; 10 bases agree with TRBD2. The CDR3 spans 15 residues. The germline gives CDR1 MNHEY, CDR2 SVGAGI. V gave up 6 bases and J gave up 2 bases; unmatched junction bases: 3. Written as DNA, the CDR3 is TGTGCCAGCAGCCCTAGCGGGGGAAACACCGGGGAGCTGTTTTTT. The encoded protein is CASSPSGGNTGELFF.